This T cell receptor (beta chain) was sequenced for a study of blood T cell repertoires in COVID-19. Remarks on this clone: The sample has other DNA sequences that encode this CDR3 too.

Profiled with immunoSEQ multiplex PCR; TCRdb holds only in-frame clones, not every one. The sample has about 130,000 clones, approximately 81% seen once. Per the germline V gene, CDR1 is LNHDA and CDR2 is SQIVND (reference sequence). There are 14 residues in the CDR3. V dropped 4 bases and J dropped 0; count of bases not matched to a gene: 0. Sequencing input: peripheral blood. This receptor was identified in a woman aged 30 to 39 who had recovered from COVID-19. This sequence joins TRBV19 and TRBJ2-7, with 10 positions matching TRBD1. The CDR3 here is CASSRDRGSYEQYF. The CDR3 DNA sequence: TGTGCCAGTAGTAGGGACAGGGGCTCCTACGAGCAGTACTTC.